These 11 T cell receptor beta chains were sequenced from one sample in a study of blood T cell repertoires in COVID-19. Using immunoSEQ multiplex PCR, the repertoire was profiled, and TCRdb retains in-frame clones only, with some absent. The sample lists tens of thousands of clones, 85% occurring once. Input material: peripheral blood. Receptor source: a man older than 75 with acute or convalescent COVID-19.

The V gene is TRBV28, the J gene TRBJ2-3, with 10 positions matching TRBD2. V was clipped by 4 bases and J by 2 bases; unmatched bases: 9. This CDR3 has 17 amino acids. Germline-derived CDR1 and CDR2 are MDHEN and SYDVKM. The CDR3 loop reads CASSSLWTSGSTDTQYF. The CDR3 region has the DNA TGTGCCAGCAGTTCGCTGTGGACTAGCGGTTCCACAGATACGCAGTATTTT.

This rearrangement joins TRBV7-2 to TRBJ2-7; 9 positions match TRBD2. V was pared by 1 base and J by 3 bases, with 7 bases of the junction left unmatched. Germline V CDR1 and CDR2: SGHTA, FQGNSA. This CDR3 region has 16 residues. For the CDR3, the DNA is TGTGCCAGCAGCTTAGACTTTTCTAGCGGGGTCTACGAGCAGTACTTC. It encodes CASSLDFSSGVYEQYF.

For the CDR3, the DNA is TGCAGTGCTAGTAGAAACAGGGGGATGGAGACCCAGTACTTC. Amino acid sequence: CSASRNRGMETQYF. The chain has TRBV20-1 and TRBJ2-5; TRBD1 aligns across 8 bases. The CDR3 is 14 residues long. Germline V CDR1 and CDR2: DFQATT, SNEGSKA (reference sequence). V was clipped by 3 bases and J by 5 bases; unmatched bases: 8.

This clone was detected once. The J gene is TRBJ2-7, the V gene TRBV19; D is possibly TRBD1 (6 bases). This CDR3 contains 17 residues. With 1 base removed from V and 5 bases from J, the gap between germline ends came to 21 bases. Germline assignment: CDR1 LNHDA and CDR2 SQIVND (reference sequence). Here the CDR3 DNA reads TGTGCCAGTAGTATAGTCTTCACCCCAGGGGTATACCACGAGCAGTACTTC. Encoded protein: CASSIVFTPGVYHEQYF.

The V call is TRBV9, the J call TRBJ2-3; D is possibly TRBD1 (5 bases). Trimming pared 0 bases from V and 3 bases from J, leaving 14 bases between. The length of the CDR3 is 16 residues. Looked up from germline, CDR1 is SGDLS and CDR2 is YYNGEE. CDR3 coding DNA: TGTGCCAGCAGCGTAGTAGACAGTAGGCTAACAGATACGCAGTATTTT. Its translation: CASSVVDSRLTDTQYF.

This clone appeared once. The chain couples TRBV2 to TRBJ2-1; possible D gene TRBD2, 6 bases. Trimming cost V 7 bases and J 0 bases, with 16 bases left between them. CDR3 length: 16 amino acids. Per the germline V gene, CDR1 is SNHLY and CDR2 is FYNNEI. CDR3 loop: CASTRRGSSSYNEQFF. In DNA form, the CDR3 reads TGTGCCAGCACCCGACGGGGGAGTAGCTCCTACAATGAGCAGTTCTTC.

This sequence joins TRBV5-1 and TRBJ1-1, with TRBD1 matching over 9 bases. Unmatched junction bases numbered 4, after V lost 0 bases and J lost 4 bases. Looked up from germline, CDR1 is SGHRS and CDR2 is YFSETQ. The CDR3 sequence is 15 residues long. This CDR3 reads CASSLGQGGSTEAFF. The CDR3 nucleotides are TGCGCCAGCAGCTTGGGACAGGGGGGAAGCACTGAAGCTTTCTTT.

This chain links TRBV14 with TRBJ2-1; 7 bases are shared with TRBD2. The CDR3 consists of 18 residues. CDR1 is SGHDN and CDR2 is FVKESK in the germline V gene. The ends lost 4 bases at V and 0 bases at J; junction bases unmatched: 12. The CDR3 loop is CASSPLSSGLASYNEQFF. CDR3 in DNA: TGTGCCAGCAGCCCTTTATCTAGCGGCCTCGCCTCCTACAATGAGCAGTTCTTC.

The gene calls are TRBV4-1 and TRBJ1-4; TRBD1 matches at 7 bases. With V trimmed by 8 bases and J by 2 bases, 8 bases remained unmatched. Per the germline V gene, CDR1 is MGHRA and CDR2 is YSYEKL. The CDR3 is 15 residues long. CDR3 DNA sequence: TGCGCCAGCGCATCCGGGGACAGCACTAATGAAAAACTGTTTTTT. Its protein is CASASGDSTNEKLFF.

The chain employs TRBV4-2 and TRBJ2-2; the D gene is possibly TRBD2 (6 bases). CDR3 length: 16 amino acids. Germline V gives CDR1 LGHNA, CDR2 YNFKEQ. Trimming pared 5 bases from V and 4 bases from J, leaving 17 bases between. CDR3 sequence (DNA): TGTGCCAGCAGCGCCCGGGACTCGCACTCCACCGGGGAGCTGTTTTTT. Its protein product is CASSARDSHSTGELFF.

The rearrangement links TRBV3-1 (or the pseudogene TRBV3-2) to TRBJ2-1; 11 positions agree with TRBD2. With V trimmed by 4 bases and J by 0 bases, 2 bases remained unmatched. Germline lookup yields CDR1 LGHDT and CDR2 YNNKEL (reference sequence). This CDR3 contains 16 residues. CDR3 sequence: CASSPGLAGSYNEQFF. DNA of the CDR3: TGTGCCAGCAGCCCTGGACTAGCGGGCTCCTACAATGAGCAGTTCTTC.